The T cell receptor (beta chain) under discussion was sequenced for a study of T-cell reconstitution after alpha-beta-depleted transplantation in children. Molecular barcoding with unique molecular identifiers was used for the TCRbeta library. MiXCR was run by TCRdb on the PCR reads, yielding one entry per CDR3 protein. The sample holds 700,000 to 950,000 distinct CDR3 sequences, less than 20% seen once. The study's findings and limits: Day-60 TCRbeta diversity that was high in some patients was derived from surviving recipient T cells and thymic progenitors. T-cell counts and diversity at one year post-transplant came mainly from newly produced T cells.

Details on this clonotype: As yet, its antigen is unknown.

Germline CDR1 is SGHAT and CDR2 is FQDESV (reference sequence). The ends were cut back, 1 base at V and 6 bases at J, with 15 bases in the middle. The CDR3 runs 15 residues. The specimen was PBMCs, mostly from graft donor cells, collected 360 days after TCRalphabeta/CD19-depleted stem cell transplant. V is TRBV11-1 and J is TRBJ1-2; the D is unclear. This receptor was identified in a male patient aged 5 to 17 who had a stem cell transplant for acute lymphoblastic leukemia, so the T cells may come from the graft donor. The DNA for the CDR3 is TGTGCCAGCAGCTTAGTTCAGACGGGCCTAGATGGCTACACCTTC. Translation gives CASSLVQTGLDGYTF. Full variable domain (remainder filled in from reference TRBV11-1 and TRBJ1-2): EAEVAQSPRYKITEKSQAVAFWCDPISGHATLYWYRQILGQGPELLVQFQDESVVDDSQLPKDRFSAERLKGVDSTLKIQPAELGDSAMYLCASSLVQTGLDGYTFGSGTRLTVV.